This TCR beta chain was sequenced during a study of T cell repertoires in cytomegalovirus infection. General study results and limits: Dominant in the ex vivo response were TCR beta clonotypes restricted by HLA-C and specific for CMV. Cumulative frequency (of public TCR beta family members) identified carriers of CMV plus the relevant HLA.

The CDR3 has 15 residues. V was trimmed by 4 bases and J by 8 bases, leaving 17 bases between them. TCRdb re-called the reads with MiXCR, one entry per CDR3 protein. Among approximately 550,000 distinct CDR3 sequences listed, 16% were seen once. Concerning this clonotype: The antigen is not known.

The sequence was collected from a human donor in good health (CMV status not recorded). Some clones in this sample may be carry-over from other donors' samples. The sequencing sample was made of CD8+ T cells from PBMCs. V usage is TRBV12-3 or TRBV12-4 and J usage is TRBJ1-4; D may be TRBD1 (5 bases). CDR3 nucleotide sequence: TGTGCCAGCAGTTGGGGGACCTTCCCGGCGGAAAAACTGTTTTTT. It codes for CASSWGTFPAEKLFF.